This T cell receptor (beta chain) is from a study of response to subunit inactivated influenza vaccine. Study outcomes and limitations: Authors suggested that a seasonal influenza vaccination recruits few new T cells each time.

CDR3 length equals 15 residues. Losses at the gene ends were 4 bases for V and 4 bases for J; bases not matched to a gene: 8. The V gene's germline CDR1 is SGHRS and CDR2 YFSETQ. This clonotype has more than one count but fewer than ten. Its antigen is not known. In TCRdb, the RT-PCR reads were re-called with MiXCR into one record per CDR3 protein. The sample holds 530,000 or so distinct CDR3 sequences, 12% seen once. The V call is TRBV5-1, the J call TRBJ2-5, with 9 bases matching TRBD1. Sequences were derived from PBMCs from blood, sampled on the day of vaccination. The origin of this receptor is a man aged 50-59 years who received an inactivated influenza vaccine. The CDR3 region is CASSPPTGGAETQYF. The CDR3 DNA reads as TGCGCCAGCAGCCCCCCGACAGGGGGAGCAGAGACCCAGTACTTC.